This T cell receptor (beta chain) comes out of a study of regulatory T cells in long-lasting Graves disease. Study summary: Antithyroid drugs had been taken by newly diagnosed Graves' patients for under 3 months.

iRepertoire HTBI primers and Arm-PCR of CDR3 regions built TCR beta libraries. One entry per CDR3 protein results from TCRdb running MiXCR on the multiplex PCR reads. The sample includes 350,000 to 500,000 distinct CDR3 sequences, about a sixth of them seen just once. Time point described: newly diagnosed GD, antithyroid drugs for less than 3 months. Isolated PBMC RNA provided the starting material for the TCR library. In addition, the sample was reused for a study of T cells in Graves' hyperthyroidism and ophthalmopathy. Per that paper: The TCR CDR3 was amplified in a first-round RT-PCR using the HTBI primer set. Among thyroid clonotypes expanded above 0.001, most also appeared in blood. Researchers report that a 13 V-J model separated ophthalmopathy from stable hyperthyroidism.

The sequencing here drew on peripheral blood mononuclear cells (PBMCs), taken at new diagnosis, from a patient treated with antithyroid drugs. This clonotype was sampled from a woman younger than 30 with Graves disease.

The CDR3 reads CASRREIVDEKLFF. CDR3 DNA: TGTGCCAGCCGAAGGGAAATAGTTGATGAAAAACTGTTTTTT. The rearrangement joins TRBV5-8 to TRBJ1-4; unclear D gene. The germline V and J ends were trimmed by 7 bases and 6 bases, with 16 bases remaining between them. The germline V gene has CDR1 SGHTS and CDR2 YDEGEE. CDR3 length equals 14 residues.